The TCR beta chain described here comes from a study of T cell responses to AZD1222 COVID-19 vaccine. This CDR3 region has 12 residues. V lost 11 bases and J 4 bases, leaving 14 bases between the germline ends. In germline, CDR1 is SNHLY, CDR2 FYNNEI. The table lists this clone with a few counts. Repertoires were generated with immunoSEQ multiplex PCR, while TCRdb's copy carries only in-frame clones and drops some. The profile shows around 150,000 clones, roughly 90% of them singletons. Source: peripheral blood, taken 28 days after the second AZD1222 dose. The origin of this receptor is an adult who received the AZD1222 COVID-19 vaccine. This chain joins TRBV2 and TRBJ1-2, with D possibly being TRBD1 (6 bases). The CDR3 loop is CALKGDTYGYTF. The CDR3 nucleotides read TGTGCCTTAAAGGGGGATACCTATGGCTACACCTTC.